What follows are 24 T cell receptor beta chains derived from one specimen sequenced in a study of blood T cell repertoires in COVID-19. TCRdb's copy holds only in-frame clones and misses some; the assay was immunoSEQ multiplex PCR. Here the sample spans around 290,000 clones, around 90% being singletons. Sequencing used PBMCs or T cells enriched from blood (not recorded which). Receptors originate from a woman aged 40 to 49 who had recovered from COVID-19.

The genes are TRBV2 and TRBJ1-2; D is ambiguous. The V end lost 11 bases, the J end lost 4 bases, and 17 bases lay between the germline ends. This CDR3 has 13 residues. The germline gives CDR1 SNHLY, CDR2 FYNNEI. CDR3: CAARSGRTYGYTF. The CDR3, as DNA: TGTGCCGCCCGTTCCGGGAGAACCTATGGCTACACCTTC.

The chain combines TRBV5-4 with TRBJ1-1; D unresolved. The CDR3 contains 14 residues. Germline CDR1 is SGHNT and CDR2 is YYREEE (reference sequence). V was pared by 0 bases and J by 1 base, with 7 bases between. This CDR3 reads CASSLGHANTEAFF. The CDR3 DNA is TGTGCCAGCAGCTTGGGACACGCGAACACTGAAGCTTTCTTT.

This clone was found once. The V call is TRBV19, the J call TRBJ1-2; TRBD1 matches 8 bases. The CDR3 runs to 15 residues. V shed 4 bases, J shed 2 bases, and the junction held 6 bases outside the gene matches. Germline V gene sequence: CDR1 LNHDA, CDR2 SQIVND (reference sequence). CDR3 coding DNA: TGTGCCAGTAGTACAGCGACAGGGGTCAACTATGGCTACACCTTC. This sequence encodes CASSTATGVNYGYTF.

The genes are TRBV19 and TRBJ2-1, with 9 bases identical to TRBD2. Germline V gene lookup returns CDR1 LNHDA and CDR2 SQIVND (reference sequence). Losses at the gene ends were 5 bases for V and 4 bases for J; bases not matched to a gene: 6. The length of the CDR3 is 15 residues. CDR3 coding DNA: TGTGCCAGTAGTCGGAGCGGGGGGCCTTACAATGAGCAGTTCTTC. Translated, it gives CASSRSGGPYNEQFF.

The V gene is TRBV9, the J gene TRBJ1-4; D uncertain. The V gene's germline CDR1 is SGDLS and CDR2 YYNGEE. Trimming removed 2 bases at V and 3 bases at J, with 5 bases between. The CDR3 loop spans 13 amino acids. The CDR3 is CASSVRPNEKLFF. The CDR3 nucleotides read TGTGCCAGCAGCGTGCGCCCTAATGAAAAACTGTTTTTT.

This sequence joins TRBV5-5 and TRBJ2-7; unclear D gene. V shed 0 bases and J shed 4 bases, with 14 bases lying between them. The CDR3 runs to 15 residues. The germline CDR1 and CDR2 sequences are SGHKS and YYEKEE (reference sequence). In DNA form, the CDR3 reads TGTGCCAGCAGCTTGGCACTCCGAAGCGTATACGAGCAGTACTTC. Protein: CASSLALRSVYEQYF.

The rearrangement links TRBV24-1 to TRBJ2-1; 9 bases match TRBD1. The trim removed 5 bases at V and 5 bases at J, leaving 9 bases unmatched. CDR1 is KGHDR and CDR2 is SFDVKD in the germline V gene. The length of the CDR3 is 16 residues. The CDR3 region is CATSGRGTGLNNEQFF. The CDR3 DNA is TGTGCCACCAGTGGCCGAGGGACAGGGTTGAACAATGAGCAGTTCTTC.

This clone was found a few times. The chain carries TRBV2 and TRBJ1-6; tentative D call: TRBD1 (6 bases). The CDR3 runs to 13 residues. Germline V gene sequence: CDR1 SNHLY, CDR2 FYNNEI. Trimming cost V 6 bases and J 11 bases, with 14 bases left between them. CDR3 bases: TGTGCCAGCAGGAGGCAGGGGAAGGCACCCCTCCACTTT. Translation: CASRRQGKAPLHF.

This chain uses TRBV3-1 (or the pseudogene TRBV3-2) with TRBJ2-1; no firm D call. The CDR3 has 15 residues. The V and J ends lost 0 bases and 3 bases respectively, with 9 bases between them. CDR1 is LGHDT and CDR2 is YNNKEL in the germline V gene (reference sequence). The CDR3 DNA sequence: TGTGCCAGCAGCCAAGATCGGGTTAGCTACAATGAGCAGTTCTTC. This codes for CASSQDRVSYNEQFF.

This sequence joins TRBV4-1 and TRBJ1-2; no definite D call. This CDR3 comprises 17 residues. Germline values: CDR1 MGHRA, CDR2 YSYEKL. The V end lost 0 bases, the J end lost 4 bases, and 18 bases lay between the germline ends. The chain's CDR3 is CASSQDEGGPRGYGYTF. In DNA, the CDR3 is TGCGCCAGCAGCCAAGATGAGGGCGGGCCTCGCGGCTATGGCTACACCTTC.

This clone was seen once. The rearrangement uses TRBV9 and TRBJ2-3; 11 positions match TRBD2. V lost 2 bases, J lost 0 bases, and 11 bases stayed unmatched. The CDR3 is made up of 19 amino acids. CDR1 and CDR2 (germline): SGDLS, YYNGEE. Here the CDR3 DNA reads TGTGCCAGCAGCGTCTGGGGCCTAGCGGGGGGCCCTAGCACAGATACGCAGTATTTT. This gives the protein CASSVWGLAGGPSTDTQYF.

The rearrangement links TRBV5-6 to TRBJ2-1; D gene uncertain. Trimming stripped 0 bases from V and 3 bases from J, with 7 bases between. Germline assignment: CDR1 SGHDT and CDR2 YYEEEE. The CDR3 totals 14 residues. CDR3 sequence: CASSLDPSYNEQFF. In DNA, the CDR3 is TGTGCCAGCAGCTTGGATCCTAGCTACAATGAGCAGTTCTTC.

A single count supports this clone. The V and J genes are TRBV7-3 and TRBJ2-2; TRBD1 agrees at 10 bases. Per the germline V gene, CDR1 is SGHTA and CDR2 is FQGTGA. CDR3 length: 16 residues. The ends lost 5 bases at V and 5 bases at J; junction bases unmatched: 8. The DNA of the CDR3 is TGTGCCAGCAGCAGGTCATGGACAGGGGGAACCGGGGAGCTGTTTTTT. Its translation: CASSRSWTGGTGELFF.

The rearrangement uses TRBV11-3 and TRBJ2-7; 13 bases fit TRBD2. The germline gives CDR1 SGHNT, CDR2 YENEEA. The CDR3 covers 14 residues. Germline trimming cut 5 bases from V and 6 bases from J; bases unmatched to any gene: 4. CDR3 region: CASSRTSGSSEQYF. CDR3 coding DNA: TGTGCCAGCAGCAGGACTAGCGGGAGTAGCGAGCAGTACTTC.

This clone appeared a few times. The chain has TRBV9 and TRBJ2-7, with 12 bases that match TRBD2. In germline, CDR1 is SGDLS, CDR2 YYNGEE. The CDR3 totals 16 residues. The junction had 8 bases not matched to a gene; V was cut back by 0 bases and J by 7 bases. CDR3 bases: TGTGCCAGCAGCGTAGACCTTCTAGCGGGAGGGCATGAGCAGTACTTC. As protein: CASSVDLLAGGHEQYF. Combining the CDR3 with reference TRBV9 and TRBJ2-7 gives the whole variable domain DSGVTQTPKHLITATGQRVTLRCSPRSGDLSVYWYQQSLDQGLQFLIQYYNGEERAKGNILERFSAQQFPDLHSELNLSSLELGDSALYFCASSVDLLAGGHEQYFGPGTRLTVT.

This clone was found once. The rearrangement joins TRBV10-3 to TRBJ1-2, with 9 bases lining up with TRBD1. Germline loops: CDR1 ENHRY, CDR2 SYGVKD. V gave up 2 bases and J gave up 3 bases; unmatched junction bases: 4. This CDR3 has 15 amino acids. The CDR3 loop reads CAISEGQGSDYGYTF. In DNA, the CDR3 is TGTGCCATCAGTGAGGGACAGGGGTCCGACTATGGCTACACCTTC.

This rearrangement joins TRBV4-1 to TRBJ1-2, with D perhaps matching TRBD1 (6 bases). Trimming removed 0 bases from V and 4 bases from J, with 18 bases in between. The CDR3 spans 17 residues. Germline V gives CDR1 MGHRA, CDR2 YSYEKL. The CDR3 bases are TGCGCCAGCAGCCAAGAGGGGACAAGCCGTTTCACCTATGGCTACACCTTC. Protein sequence: CASSQEGTSRFTYGYTF.

This chain links TRBV29-1 with TRBJ2-7, with 13 nucleotides matching TRBD2. The V and J ends lost 7 bases and 5 bases, in that order; junction bases with no gene match: 14. The CDR3 sequence is 16 residues long. Germline CDR1 reads SQVTM; CDR2 reads ANQGSEA. Here the CDR3 DNA reads TGCAGCGCACTGACTACTAGCGGGAGGGCCACTCACGAGCAGTACTTC. Its translation: CSALTTSGRATHEQYF.

Only a few counts were recorded for this clone. The gene calls are TRBV19 and TRBJ1-5; D is uncertain. The germline CDR1 and CDR2 sequences are LNHDA and SQIVND (reference sequence). V dropped 3 bases and J dropped 5 bases, with 11 bases sitting between them. CDR3 size: 14 residues. The CDR3: CASSMRGLDQPQHF. The CDR3 coding sequence is TGTGCCAGTAGTATGCGCGGGTTAGATCAGCCCCAGCATTTT.

In nucleotides, the CDR3 is TGTGCGAGTGCCTTCGTTAGCGGGTCCCAAGAGACCCAGTACTTC. It translates to CASAFVSGSQETQYF. J is TRBJ2-5 and V is TRBV7-2, with 7 bases matching TRBD2. This CDR3 is built from 15 residues. CDR1 and CDR2 (germline): SGHTA, FQGNSA.

The rearrangement joins TRBV4-1 to TRBJ1-1; maybe TRBD1 (5 bases). Per germline, CDR1 MGHRA and CDR2 YSYEKL. This CDR3 contains 14 residues. Trimming stripped 4 bases from V and 6 bases from J, with 15 bases between. CDR3 sequence (DNA): TGCGCCAGCAGCCCCCGGCAGGGTGTGGCTGAAGCTTTCTTT. The encoded protein is CASSPRQGVAEAFF.

The chain employs TRBV25-1 and TRBJ1-2; perhaps TRBD1 as D (6 bases). This CDR3 spans 13 amino acids. CDR1 and CDR2 (germline): MGHDK, SYGVNS. Trimming removed 7 bases from V and 7 bases from J, with 16 bases in between. Here the CDR3 reads CASISTAGAGYTF. The DNA for the CDR3 is TGTGCCAGCATCAGTACAGCAGGGGCTGGCTACACCTTC.

The chain carries TRBV13 and TRBJ1-2; no clear D. The germline V and J ends were trimmed by 3 bases and 2 bases, with 13 bases remaining between them. CDR1 and CDR2 from the germline V gene are PRHDT and FYEKMQ (reference sequence). This CDR3 region has 15 residues. DNA of the CDR3: TGTGCCAGCAGCTTGCGGGGTATGGCGAACTATGGCTACACCTTC. Translation gives CASSLRGMANYGYTF.

The gene calls are TRBV7-9 and TRBJ1-4; possibly TRBD1 for D (5 bases). V gave up 1 base and J gave up 0 bases, with 9 bases separating them. The CDR3 loop spans 16 amino acids. Germline V gives CDR1 SEHNR, CDR2 FQNEAQ (reference sequence). The CDR3 protein is CASSLGPGSTNEKLFF. CDR3 nucleotides: TGTGCCAGCAGCTTAGGCCCAGGGTCAACTAATGAAAAACTGTTTTTT.